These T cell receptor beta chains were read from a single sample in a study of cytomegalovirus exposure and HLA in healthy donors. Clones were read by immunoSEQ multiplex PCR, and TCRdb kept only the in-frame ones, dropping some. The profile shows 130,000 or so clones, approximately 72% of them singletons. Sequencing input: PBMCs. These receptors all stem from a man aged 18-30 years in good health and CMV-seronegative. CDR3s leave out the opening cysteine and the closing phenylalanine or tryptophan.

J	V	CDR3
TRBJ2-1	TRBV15	ATSTQGMPTSGVTNEQF
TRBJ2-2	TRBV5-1	ASSLGFGQATGELF
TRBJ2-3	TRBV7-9	ASSLADTGWDTDTQY
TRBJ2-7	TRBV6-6	ASSYGLETSDYEQY
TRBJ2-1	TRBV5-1	ASSLGLAGDNEQF
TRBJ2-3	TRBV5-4	ASSLAGPDTQY
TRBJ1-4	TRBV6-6	ASRPTGGNEKLF
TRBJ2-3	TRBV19	ASSLGPRDTQY
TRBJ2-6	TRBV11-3	ASSRGSSGANVLT
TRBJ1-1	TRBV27	ASSLQGGEAF
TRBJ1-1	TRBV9	ASSVSDNTEAF
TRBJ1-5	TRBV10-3	AISAQGGNQPQH
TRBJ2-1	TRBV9	ASSDPAGGEQF
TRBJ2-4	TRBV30	ACQEGQGLWGIQY
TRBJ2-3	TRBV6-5	ASSYQRGGPDTQY
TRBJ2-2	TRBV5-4	ASSPDPGDTGELF
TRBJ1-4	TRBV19	ASSAPDRIATNEKLF
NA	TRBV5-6	ASSIAGGTYEQY
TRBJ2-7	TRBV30	AWNQGQHEQY
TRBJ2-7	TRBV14	ASSVRTGTEQY
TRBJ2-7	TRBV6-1	ASLRTGGGYEQY
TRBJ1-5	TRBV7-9	ASSPGGSNSNQPQH
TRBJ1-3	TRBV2	ASSVSGTGPGNTIY
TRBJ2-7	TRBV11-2	ASRATGIPYEQY
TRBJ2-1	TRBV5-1	ASSLSLADYNEQF
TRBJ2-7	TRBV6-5	ASSSLPTLAPG
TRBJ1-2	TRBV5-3	ARSLVQFYGYT
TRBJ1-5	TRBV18	ASSPPHSMGNQPQH
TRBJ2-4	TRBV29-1	SVEDGDRRAKNIQY
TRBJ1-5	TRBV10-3	AISESSGGAGQPQH
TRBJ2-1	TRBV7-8	ASSLGKRGEQF
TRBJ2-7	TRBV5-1	ASSSPREHGEQY
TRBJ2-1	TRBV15	ATTGTSAYNEQF
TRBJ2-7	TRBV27	ASSALRQGWRSEQY
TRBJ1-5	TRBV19	ASSISGGQANNQPQH
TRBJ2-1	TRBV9	ASSVGAQSNEQF
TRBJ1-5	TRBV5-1	ASSPGQGGQPQH
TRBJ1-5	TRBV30	AWSSGNQPQH
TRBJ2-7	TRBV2	ASSEGSGRNEQY
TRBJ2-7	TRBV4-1	ASSQTQGFSYEQY
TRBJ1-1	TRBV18	ASSLTRGGRGTEAF
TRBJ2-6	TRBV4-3	ASSQEDRGRAGANVLT
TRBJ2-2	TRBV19	ASSIVGRNTGELF
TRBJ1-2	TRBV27	ASSLSIQGSYGYT
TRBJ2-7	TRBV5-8	ASSSGPTSGYEQY
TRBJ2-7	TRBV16	ASSQGSSYEQY
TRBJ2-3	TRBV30	AWSPTPLAGGPNTQY
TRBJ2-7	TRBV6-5	ASSLTGSYEQY
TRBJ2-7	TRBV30	AWVTGAAQY
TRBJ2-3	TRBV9	ASSVVSDLGTDTQY
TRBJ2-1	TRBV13	ASSPLSVSYNEQF
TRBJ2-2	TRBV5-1	ASSLAQRGVSGELF
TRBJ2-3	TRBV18	ASSPPGGGDTQY
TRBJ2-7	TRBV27	ASSLQLTSVVHEQY
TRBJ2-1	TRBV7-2	ASSLFLADSSYNEQF
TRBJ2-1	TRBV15	ATSRGRQGAIGEQF
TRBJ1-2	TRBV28	ASSLFPGQGSKGVYGYT
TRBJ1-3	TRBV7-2	ASSNPGIPGNTIY
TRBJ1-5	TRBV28	ASSLATDGQPQH